What follows are 27 T cell receptor beta chains derived from one specimen sequenced in a study of blood T cell repertoires in COVID-19. Sequencing used immunoSEQ multiplex PCR; TCRdb keeps in-frame clones, though not all of them. The sample carries some 290,000 clones, 80% to 90% recorded once. Sequenced material: peripheral blood. Receptor source: a woman aged 25-40 years with COVID-19, enrolled during active disease.

The chain joins TRBV4-1 to TRBJ2-3, with 9 bases lining up with TRBD2. This CDR3 comprises 17 residues. The germline CDR1 and CDR2 sequences are MGHRA and YSYEKL. V was clipped by 1 base and J by 2 bases; unmatched bases: 7. CDR3 sequence: CASSQAWRGGTTDTQYF. The CDR3 bases are TGCGCCAGCAGCCAAGCCTGGCGGGGGGGAACCACAGATACGCAGTATTTT.

This rearrangement joins TRBV18 to TRBJ2-7, with no clear D. The V and J ends lost 1 base and 1 base respectively, with 5 bases between them. The CDR3 contains 13 residues. Per the germline V gene, CDR1 is KGHSH and CDR2 is LQKENI. Here the CDR3 DNA reads TGTGCCAGCTCACCACTAGCTTCCTACGAGCAGTACTTC. Translating it yields CASSPLASYEQYF.

The chain couples TRBV5-6 to TRBJ2-5; D unclear. V shed 2 bases and J shed 5 bases, with 4 bases lying between them. The CDR3 loop spans 11 amino acids. CDR1 is SGHDT, CDR2 YYEEEE, per germline. The CDR3 DNA follows: TGTGCCAGCAGCTTACTGGAGACCCAGTACTTC. Translation gives CASSLLETQYF.

This sequence joins TRBV4-1 and TRBJ1-5; D may be TRBD1 (5 bases). This CDR3 has 14 residues. Germline V CDR1 and CDR2: MGHRA, YSYEKL. V lost 3 bases and J 6 bases, leaving 12 bases between the germline ends. CDR3 protein: CASSHGRDGQPQHF. The CDR3 nucleotides are TGCGCCAGCAGCCATGGGAGGGACGGTCAGCCCCAGCATTTT.

In its sample, this clone was seen once. The chain employs TRBV19 and TRBJ1-1, with TRBD1 matching 8 bases. V dropped 3 bases and J dropped 7; count of bases not matched to a gene: 7. Germline CDR1 reads LNHDA; CDR2 reads SQIVND (reference sequence). The CDR3 is made up of 14 amino acids. CDR3 nucleotide sequence: TGTGCCAGTAGTATGCAGGGGGCCAAACTTGAAGCTTTCTTT. Amino acids: CASSMQGAKLEAFF.

V usage is TRBV3-1 (or the pseudogene TRBV3-2) and J usage is TRBJ1-2; a weak D match, TRBD1 (6 bases). Deletions cut 2 bases from V and 6 bases from J, with 16 bases between. Germline values: CDR1 LGHDT, CDR2 YNNKEL (reference sequence). This CDR3 is built from 15 residues. The CDR3 protein is CASSQRDAGEHGYTF. The CDR3 DNA reads TGTGCCAGCAGCCAAAGAGATGCAGGGGAGCATGGCTACACCTTC.

The chain recombines TRBV30 with TRBJ1-4, with a possible D match to TRBD1 (6 bases). This CDR3 region has 14 residues. Germline-derived CDR1 and CDR2 are GTSNPN and SVGIG (reference sequence). Deletions cut 2 bases from V and 7 bases from J, with 14 bases between. The chain's CDR3 is CAWSTDRFGEKLFF. Written as DNA, the CDR3 is TGTGCCTGGAGTACTGACAGGTTTGGTGAAAAACTGTTTTTT.

This clone was detected a few times. This chain joins TRBV4-2 and TRBJ2-7, with 9 bases fitting TRBD2. CDR1 and CDR2 (germline): LGHNA, YNFKEQ. V lost 4 bases, J lost 8 bases, and 15 bases stayed unmatched. The CDR3 is 16 residues long. The CDR3 region is CASSPWGRGSGGKQYF. The CDR3 region has the DNA TGTGCCAGCAGCCCGTGGGGAAGGGGTAGCGGGGGTAAGCAGTACTTC.

The chain combines TRBV6-1 with TRBJ2-7, with D unclear. The V end lost 0 bases, the J end lost 0 bases, and 9 bases lay between the germline ends. CDR3 size: 15 residues. Germline V gene lookup returns CDR1 MNHNS and CDR2 SASEGT. CDR3 region: CASSEASVLSYEQYF. The CDR3, as DNA: TGTGCCAGCAGTGAAGCCAGCGTCCTCTCCTACGAGCAGTACTTC.

The chain links TRBV6-5 to TRBJ2-7, with a tentative D call TRBD1 (6 bases). With 6 bases removed from V and 5 bases from J, the gap between germline ends came to 20 bases. Germline CDR1 MNHEY, CDR2 SVGAGI. The CDR3 spans 15 residues. The CDR3 reads CASSEPGHGGDEQYF. CDR3 nucleotides: TGTGCCAGCAGCGAGCCGGGACATGGAGGTGACGAGCAGTACTTC.

This clone was counted only a few times. The genes are TRBV5-1 and TRBJ1-3; TRBD1 is a possible D gene (6 bases). Germline CDR1 SGHRS, CDR2 YFSETQ. The CDR3 is made up of 14 amino acids. The V gene lost 7 bases and the J gene lost 2 bases, with 13 bases spanning the gap. CDR3 coding DNA: TGCGCCAGCTCCGAAGCAGGGGCTGGAAACACCATATATTTT. Encoded protein: CASSEAGAGNTIYF.

The V gene is TRBV2, the J gene TRBJ2-1; D perhaps matches TRBD1 (6 bases). The CDR3 covers 14 residues. Germline V CDR1 and CDR2: SNHLY, FYNNEI. The germline V and J ends were trimmed by 6 bases and 5 bases, with 14 bases remaining between them. The CDR3 sequence is CASRRAGANNEQFF. CDR3 nucleotides: TGTGCCAGCAGACGGGCAGGGGCTAACAATGAGCAGTTCTTC.

The chain couples TRBV3-1 (or the pseudogene TRBV3-2) to TRBJ2-5; 10 nucleotides line up with TRBD2. The trim removed 1 base at V and 1 base at J, leaving 9 bases unmatched. Per germline, CDR1 LGHDT and CDR2 YNNKEL (reference sequence). The CDR3 consists of 18 residues. In DNA form, the CDR3 reads TGTGCCAGCAGCCAAGCGGGCTCTAGCGGGGGTCCCCAAGAGACCCAGTACTTC. The encoded protein is CASSQAGSSGGPQETQYF.

This rearrangement joins TRBV2 to TRBJ2-1; 11 bases align to TRBD1. The CDR3 has 14 amino acids. With V trimmed by 4 bases and J by 15 bases, 11 bases remained unmatched. Germline CDR1 SNHLY, CDR2 FYNNEI. Here the CDR3 DNA reads TGTGCCAGCAGTGTGGGGACAGGGGGGCTGATTGGGTTCTTC. This translates into CASSVGTGGLIGFF.

This chain joins TRBV2 and TRBJ1-2; 8 positions agree with TRBD1. V shed 4 bases and J 3 bases; nucleotides not matched to a gene: 4. The CDR3 has 14 residues. The germline V gene has CDR1 SNHLY and CDR2 FYNNEI. CDR3 sequence (DNA): TGTGCCAGCAGTGCCGACAGGGGCGACTATGGCTACACCTTC. It translates to CASSADRGDYGYTF.

This sequence joins TRBV25-1 and TRBJ1-4, with 7 bases matching TRBD1. V lost 0 bases and J lost 8; bases outside the gene matches: 6. The CDR3 loop spans 15 amino acids. Germline V gene sequence: CDR1 MGHDK, CDR2 SYGVNS. The CDR3 is CASSEYRQGGEKLFF. The DNA for the CDR3 is TGTGCCAGCAGTGAATATCGACAGGGAGGAGAAAAACTGTTTTTT.

The gene calls are TRBV27 and TRBJ2-7; perhaps TRBD2 as D (6 bases). The germline V gene has CDR1 MNHEY and CDR2 SMNVEV (reference sequence). The length of the CDR3 is 13 residues. V lost 6 bases and J lost 3, with 12 bases in between. The CDR3 sequence: CASSHRGGYEQYF. In nucleotides, the CDR3 is TGTGCCAGCAGCCACCGGGGAGGCTACGAGCAGTACTTC.

V and J are TRBV5-8 and TRBJ2-1; TRBD2 is a possible D gene (5 bases). V was clipped by 0 bases and J by 3 bases, with 7 bases between them. The CDR3 is 14 residues long. The germline CDR1 and CDR2 sequences are SGHTS and YDEGEE. The CDR3 sequence is CASSLEGLYNEQFF. The CDR3 bases are TGTGCCAGCAGCTTGGAAGGACTCTACAATGAGCAGTTCTTC.

The chain joins TRBV11-2 to TRBJ2-6; D might be TRBD2 (7 bases). The V end lost 5 bases, the J end lost 2 bases, and 16 bases lay between the germline ends. Germline CDR1 reads SGHAT; CDR2 reads FQNNGV. This CDR3 has 17 amino acids. Written as DNA, the CDR3 is TGTGCCAGCAGCCCTAGGGGGGGCCGGACTGGGGCCAACGTCCTGACTTTC. It encodes CASSPRGGRTGANVLTF. Together with reference TRBV11-2 and TRBJ2-6, the CDR3 gives the full variable domain: EAGVAQSPRYKIIEKRQSVAFWCNPISGHATLYWYQQILGQGPKLLIQFQNNGVVDDSQLPKDRFSAERLKGVDSTLKIQPAKLEDSAVYLCASSPRGGRTGANVLTFGAGSRLTVL.

The rearrangement joins TRBV1 to TRBJ1-2; the table's TRBD1 call for D was not verified on the DNA. TRBV1 is deemed a pseudogene. The length of the CDR3 is 16 residues. The CDR3 region has the DNA TGCACCAGCAGCCAAAGGGACAGGGGCTATTGCTATGGCTACACCTTC. This translates into CTSSQRDRGYCYGYTF.

This clone was detected once. This chain links TRBV21-1 with TRBJ2-7; no check of the table's D call, TRBD1, against the DNA was made. TRBV21-1 counts as a pseudogene. This CDR3 spans 16 amino acids. Here the CDR3 DNA reads TGTGCCAGCAGCAAAGCTGTCGGCAGGGGGCGCGACGAGCAGTACTTC. Its translation: CASSKAVGRGRDEQYF.

The chain employs TRBV18 and TRBJ1-2, with TRBD1 matching over 9 bases. From germline, CDR1 is KGHSH and CDR2 LQKENI. J gave up 3 bases and V 6 bases, and 5 bases lay outside the gene matches. The CDR3 has 14 amino acids. This CDR3 reads CASSETGGDYGYTF. The CDR3 bases are TGTGCCAGCTCCGAAACAGGGGGCGACTATGGCTACACCTTC.

DNA of the CDR3: TGTGCCAGCAGTGAGTACCCCAGGGCCGGGGCCAACGTCCTGACTTTC. Translating gives CASSEYPRAGANVLTF. V gene TRBV2 combines with J gene TRBJ2-6; TRBD1 might be the D (5 bases). Trimming cost V 3 bases and J 4 bases, with 13 bases left between them. The CDR3 has 16 residues. Germline CDR1 SNHLY, CDR2 FYNNEI.

This clone was recorded a few times. This chain connects TRBV27 to TRBJ2-1; D ambiguous. The CDR3 length is 14 residues. Trimming removed 0 bases at V and 8 bases at J, with 11 bases between. The germline V gene has CDR1 MNHEY and CDR2 SMNVEV (reference sequence). The CDR3 nucleotides are TGTGCCAGCAGTTTATCGCACAGCATCGATGAGCAGTTCTTC. Translating it yields CASSLSHSIDEQFF.

A single count supports this clone. The chain has TRBV4-1 and TRBJ1-1; unclear D gene. With 0 bases removed from V and 11 bases from J, the gap between germline ends came to 13 bases. This CDR3 has 13 amino acids. Germline loops: CDR1 MGHRA, CDR2 YSYEKL. CDR3 region: CASSQDSESRAFF. CDR3 DNA sequence: TGCGCCAGCAGCCAAGATAGCGAATCACGGGCTTTCTTT.

This chain's CDR3 is CAVTRTGAVYEQYF. DNA for the CDR3: TGTGCCGTAACGCGGACAGGGGCCGTCTACGAGCAGTACTTC. The chain couples TRBV6-5 to TRBJ2-7; 9 nucleotides agree with TRBD1. V dropped 11 bases and J dropped 3; count of bases not matched to a gene: 11. Germline loops: CDR1 MNHEY, CDR2 SVGAGI. The CDR3 contains 14 residues.

The CDR3 here is CASSLHHGNTEAFF. The CDR3 coding sequence is TGTGCCAGCAGCTTGCATCACGGGAACACTGAAGCTTTCTTT. This chain links TRBV5-5 with TRBJ1-1; D is unclear. The CDR3 spans 14 residues. Per the germline V gene, CDR1 is SGHKS and CDR2 is YYEKEE (reference sequence). Trimming stripped 1 base from V and 1 base from J, with 8 bases between.